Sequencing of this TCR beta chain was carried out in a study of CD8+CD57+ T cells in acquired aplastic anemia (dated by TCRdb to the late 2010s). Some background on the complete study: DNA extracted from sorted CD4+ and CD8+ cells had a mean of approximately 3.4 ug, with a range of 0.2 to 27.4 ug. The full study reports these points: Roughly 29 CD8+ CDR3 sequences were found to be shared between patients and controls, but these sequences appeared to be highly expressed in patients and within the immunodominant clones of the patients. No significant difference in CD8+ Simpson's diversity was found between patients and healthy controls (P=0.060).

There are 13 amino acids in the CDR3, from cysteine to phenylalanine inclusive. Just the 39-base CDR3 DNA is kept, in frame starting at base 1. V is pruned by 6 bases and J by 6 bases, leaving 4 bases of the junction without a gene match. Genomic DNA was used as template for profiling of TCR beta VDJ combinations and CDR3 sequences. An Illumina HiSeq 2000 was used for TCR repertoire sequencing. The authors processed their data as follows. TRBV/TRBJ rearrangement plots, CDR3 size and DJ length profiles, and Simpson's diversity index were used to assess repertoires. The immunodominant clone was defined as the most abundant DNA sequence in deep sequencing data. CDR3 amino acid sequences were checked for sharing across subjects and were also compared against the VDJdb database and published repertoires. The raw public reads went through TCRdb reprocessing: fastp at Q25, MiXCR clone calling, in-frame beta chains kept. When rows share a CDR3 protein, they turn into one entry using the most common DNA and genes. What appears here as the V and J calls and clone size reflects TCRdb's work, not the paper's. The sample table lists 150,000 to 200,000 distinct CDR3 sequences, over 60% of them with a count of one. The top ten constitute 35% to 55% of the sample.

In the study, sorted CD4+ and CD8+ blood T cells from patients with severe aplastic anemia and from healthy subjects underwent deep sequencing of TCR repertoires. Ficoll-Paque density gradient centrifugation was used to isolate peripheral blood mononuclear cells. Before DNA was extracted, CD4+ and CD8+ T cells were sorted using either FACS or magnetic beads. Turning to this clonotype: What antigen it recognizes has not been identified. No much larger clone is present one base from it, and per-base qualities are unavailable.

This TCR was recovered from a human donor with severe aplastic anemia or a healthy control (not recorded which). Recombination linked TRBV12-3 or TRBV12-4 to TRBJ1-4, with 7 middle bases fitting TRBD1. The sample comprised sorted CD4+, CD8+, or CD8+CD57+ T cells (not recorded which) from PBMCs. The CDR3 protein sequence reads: CASSTGVDEKLFF. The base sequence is TGTGCCAGCAGCACAGGGGTGGATGAAAAACTGTTTTTT.